The 23 T cell receptor beta chains below come from one sample, sequenced in a study of T cells in Graves' hyperthyroidism and ophthalmopathy. TCR beta CDR3 regions were amplified from RNA transcripts. HTBI primers were employed in a first-round RT-PCR of the TCR CDR3. TCRdb redid the calling of the multiplex PCR reads with MiXCR, one entry per CDR3 protein. This sample has approximately 590,000 distinct CDR3 sequences, with roughly 46% found just once. The sample taken for sequencing was peripheral blood or thyroid tissue (not recorded which). These receptors were taken from a woman aged 18-29 years with Graves' hyperthyroidism.

A note on this clonotype: Sequence at one end of the junction differs from germline and may be a read error. J is TRBJ2-6 and V is TRBV10-3; D is perhaps TRBD1 (6 bases). This CDR3 region has 12 residues. Per the germline V gene, CDR1 is ENHRY and CDR2 is SYGVKD. The CDR3 DNA follows: TGTGCCATCAGATCGACCAGGGGCACTGAAGCTTTC. Encoded protein: CAIRSTRGTEAF.

This clonotype was counted ten times or more. J is TRBJ1-4 and V is TRBV7-9, with D maybe TRBD1 (6 bases). This CDR3 has 15 residues. Germline-derived CDR1 and CDR2 are SEHNR and FQNEAQ (reference sequence). Trimming took 1 base from V and 8 from J, leaving 14 bases between them. The CDR3 nucleotides read TGTGCCAGCAGCTTAGGGTCGGGGGCCGAGGAAAAACTGTTTTTT. Translating gives CASSLGSGAEEKLFF.

A word on this clonotype: Sequence at one end of the junction differs from germline and may be a read error. The rearrangement joins TRBV7-3 to TRBJ1-2; D gene uncertain. In germline, CDR1 is SGHTA, CDR2 FQGTGA. This CDR3 comprises 17 residues. The CDR3 here is CASSQETNIRLNYGYTF. CDR3 DNA: TGCGCCAGCAGCCAAGAAACCAACATAAGACTCAACTATGGCTACACCTTC.

This clonotype has a handful of counts. The rearrangement links TRBV20-1 to TRBJ2-5, with a weak D call TRBD2 (6 bases). V lost 0 bases, J lost 2 bases, and 13 bases lay in between. This CDR3 region has 15 residues. CDR1 is DFQATT and CDR2 is SNEGSKA in the germline V gene (reference sequence). The CDR3 nucleotides are TGCAGTGCTAGAGATTTACCGGGACTGCAAGAGACCCAGTACTTC. It yields the protein CSARDLPGLQETQYF.

This clonotype has a count of ten or more. V usage is TRBV2 and J usage is TRBJ1-3, with D possibly matching TRBD1 (5 bases). Germline CDR1 reads SNHLY; CDR2 reads FYNNEI. V shed 7 bases and J shed 9 bases, with 13 bases lying between them. This CDR3 has 12 amino acids. CDR3 amino acids: CASKMDTLTIYF. The CDR3 coding sequence is TGTGCCAGCAAGATGGACACCCTCACCATATATTTT. Using reference TRBV2 and TRBJ1-3 for the parts outside the CDR3, the full variable domain is EPEVTQTPSHQVTQMGQEVILRCVPISNHLYFYWYRQILGQKVEFLVSFYNNEISEKSEIFDDQFSVERPDGSNFTLKIRSTKLEDSAMYFCASKMDTLTIYFGEGSWLTVV.

This clonotype was counted a few times. This sequence joins TRBV2 and TRBJ1-2; a weak D match, TRBD1 (5 bases). The CDR3 contains 14 residues. CDR1 is SNHLY and CDR2 is FYNNEI in the germline V gene. V lost 0 bases, J lost 8 bases, and 13 bases lay in between. As DNA, the CDR3 is TGTGCCAGCAGTGAAGCGCTCAGGGATGAGGGCTACACCTTC. Amino acids: CASSEALRDEGYTF.

At least ten counts were recorded for this clonotype. CDR3 coding DNA: TGTGCCACCAGCAGAGCAGGCAGGACAGAGTCTGAAAAACTGTTTTTT. Its protein is CATSRAGRTESEKLFF. This chain uses TRBV15 with TRBJ1-4; tentative D call: TRBD1 (6 bases). V shed 1 base and J shed 7 bases, with 16 bases lying between them. Germline CDR1 and CDR2: LNHNV and YYDKDF (reference sequence). The CDR3 spans 16 residues. Drawing the rest from reference TRBV15 and TRBJ1-4, the complete variable domain is DAMVIQNPRYQVTQFGKPVTLSCSQTLNHNVMYWYQQKSSQAPKLLFHYYDKDFNNEADTPDNFQSRRPNTSFCFLDIRSPGLGDTAMYLCATSRAGRTESEKLFFGSGTQLSVL.

The chain uses TRBV2 and TRBJ1-5; D possibly corresponds to TRBD1 (5 bases). Trimming removed 1 base at V and 6 bases at J, with 10 bases between. Germline V CDR1 and CDR2: SNHLY, FYNNEI. The CDR3 runs 14 residues. CDR3 bases: TGTGCCAGCAGTGAAGGATGGGGGGGTCAGCCCCAGCATTTT. Translated: CASSEGWGGQPQHF.

The chain is built from TRBV7-7 and TRBJ1-3, with unresolved D. CDR1 and CDR2 from the germline V gene are SSHAT and FNYEAQ (reference sequence). There are 12 residues in the CDR3. The CDR3 DNA sequence: TGTGCTAATCAATACTCTGGAAACACCATATATTTT. Residues: CANQYSGNTIYF.

The V gene is TRBV29-1, the J gene TRBJ2-5; 7 nucleotides match TRBD2. The V and J ends lost 5 bases and 5 bases, in that order; junction bases with no gene match: 14. This CDR3 region has 15 residues. The germline V gene encodes CDR1 SQVTM and CDR2 ANQGSEA. CDR3 sequence (DNA): TGCAGCGTTCTGCCGGGAGGCGGGTTAGGGGAGACCCAGTACTTC. It translates to CSVLPGGGLGETQYF.

The chain recombines TRBV5-1 with TRBJ1-2; TRBD1 agrees at 9 bases. The CDR3 spans 14 residues. Looked up from germline, CDR1 is SGHRS and CDR2 is YFSETQ. Unmatched junction bases numbered 7, after V lost 4 bases and J lost 6 bases. In DNA form, the CDR3 reads TGCGCCAGCAGCGCCCGGGACAGGGAAGATGGCTACACCTTC. This sequence encodes CASSARDREDGYTF.

The chain recombines TRBV25-1 with TRBJ2-2; tentative D call: TRBD1 (5 bases). From germline, CDR1 is MGHDK and CDR2 SYGVNS. The CDR3 sequence is 15 residues long. Between the trimmed V and J ends, which lost 6 bases and 2 bases, there was a span of 13 bases. The CDR3 reads CASSHLTVNTGELFF. CDR3 DNA sequence: TGTGCCAGCAGCCATTTGACAGTCAACACCGGGGAGCTGTTTTTT.

This chain links TRBV7-3 with TRBJ1-6; D might be TRBD1 (5 bases). CDR3 length: 17 amino acids. The V end lost 6 bases, the J end lost 10 bases, and 25 bases lay between the germline ends. CDR1 is SGHTA and CDR2 is FQGTGA in the germline V gene. In DNA form, the CDR3 reads TGTGCCAGCAGTTACCCCTCCCCGGCAGGGACGAACTCACCCCTCCACTTT. It translates to CASSYPSPAGTNSPLHF.

This rearrangement joins TRBV7-9 to TRBJ1-2; D might be TRBD1 (5 bases). The CDR3 is 14 residues long. Trimming took 0 bases from V and 2 from J, leaving 7 bases between them. The V gene's germline CDR1 is SEHNR and CDR2 FQNEAQ (reference sequence). The CDR3 sequence: CASSLAYRNYGYTF. CDR3 in DNA: TGTGCCAGCAGCTTAGCATACAGGAACTATGGCTACACCTTC.

This clonotype has a handful of counts. The chain has TRBV14 and TRBJ1-2, with 9 bases fitting TRBD1. CDR3 length equals 15 residues. From germline, CDR1 is SGHDN and CDR2 FVKESK. V was clipped by 3 bases and J by 0 bases; unmatched bases: 2. The CDR3 DNA sequence: TGTGCCAGCAGCCAGGACAGGGGCCCTAACTATGGCTACACCTTC. This gives the protein CASSQDRGPNYGYTF.

This clonotype was seen more than once but under ten times. The chain recombines TRBV6-6 with TRBJ1-4; 9 bases are shared with TRBD1. Germline CDR1 and CDR2: MNHNY and SVGAGI (reference sequence). CDR3 length: 14 amino acids. After removal of 2 bases from V and 7 bases from J, the junction contained 2 bases not matched to a gene. The CDR3 spells CASSYGTGIEKLFF. Here the CDR3 DNA reads TGTGCCAGCAGTTACGGGACAGGGATTGAAAAACTGTTTTTT.

This clonotype was counted ten times or more. This sequence joins TRBV12-3 or TRBV12-4 and TRBJ1-5, with D uncertain. The CDR3 sequence is 14 residues long. The ends were cut back, 4 bases at V and 9 bases at J, with 16 bases in the middle. The CDR3 DNA sequence: TGTGCCAGCAGTTCCACTACAATCAGTGGGCCCCAGCATTTT. Amino acid sequence: CASSSTTISGPQHF.

The rearrangement uses TRBV20-1 and TRBJ2-7, with D hard to call. V gave up 4 bases and J gave up 5 bases, with 12 bases separating them. The CDR3 has 12 residues. CDR1 is DFQATT, CDR2 SNEGSKA, per germline (reference sequence). CDR3 DNA sequence: TGCAGTGCTACCTCTCCTCCTCACGAGCAGTACTTC. This codes for CSATSPPHEQYF.

The gene calls are TRBV25-1 and TRBJ2-7; D uncertain. There are 15 residues in the CDR3. Trimming left V 4 bases short and J 0 bases short, with 13 bases between. Germline values: CDR1 MGHDK, CDR2 SYGVNS. The CDR3 region is CASSAITTLSYEQYF. CDR3 sequence (DNA): TGTGCCAGCAGTGCTATAACGACGCTCTCCTACGAGCAGTACTTC.

The V call is TRBV20-1, the J call TRBJ2-6; D not certain. Germline CDR1 is DFQATT and CDR2 is SNEGSKA (reference sequence). V lost 6 bases, J lost 4 bases, and 4 bases lay in between. This CDR3 is 11 amino acids long. The CDR3 DNA reads TGCAGTGCCCCAGGGGCCAACGTCCTGACTTTC. Translating it yields CSAPGANVLTF.

This clonotype appeared a few times. This chain connects TRBV12-3 or TRBV12-4 to TRBJ2-7; D remains unclear. Between the trimmed V and J ends, which lost 5 bases and 1 base, there was a span of 9 bases. The CDR3 is 13 residues long. The CDR3 loop reads CASSPRNSYEQYF. CDR3 DNA sequence: TGTGCCAGCAGTCCCAGGAATTCCTACGAGCAGTACTTC.

The CDR3 here is CATSRGGTDTQYF. Written as DNA, the CDR3 is TGTGCCACCAGCAGAGGGGGGACAGATACGCAGTATTTT. This chain links TRBV15 with TRBJ2-3, with D possibly being TRBD1 or TRBD2 (5 bases each). V lost 1 base, J lost 3 bases, and 5 bases lay in between. The CDR3 spans 13 residues. Germline CDR1 and CDR2: LNHNV and YYDKDF (reference sequence).

This clonotype was seen ten or more times. The chain couples TRBV7-8 to TRBJ2-7; TRBD2 agrees at 13 bases. The CDR3 is 14 amino acids. J was trimmed by 7 bases and V by 5 bases; bases with no gene match: 5. Looked up from germline, CDR1 is SGHVS and CDR2 is FQNEAQ. DNA for the CDR3: TGTGCCAGCAGCGCGGGACTAGCGGGATCTGAGCAGTACTTC. It encodes CASSAGLAGSEQYF.